This T cell receptor beta chain was retrieved from a study of beta chain features in type 1 diabetes. Study-level information: Investigators examined 107,917,701 sorted cells across all samples.

The study reverse transcribed the entire isolated RNA, so it sequenced expressed TCRB transcripts. Using immunoSEQ multiplex PCR, the repertoire was profiled, and TCRdb retains in-frame clones only, with some absent. The table lists about 900,000 clones, 17% of them singletons, with 0.023% in the top ten. The study, taken as a whole, reports: PCR might favor shorter templates, equally in patients and controls. More deletions and fewer insertions at VDJ junctions were found in patients with type 1 diabetes.

The CDR3 has 16 residues. The germline V gene has CDR1 SEHNR and CDR2 FQNEAQ (reference sequence). J was trimmed by 2 bases and V by 1 base; bases with no gene match: 6. Points on this clone: Its antigen remains unknown.

The TCR sequence derives from a woman aged 18-29 years in good health. The sequencing sample was made of naive CD4+ T cells from blood. The V gene is TRBV7-9, the J gene TRBJ2-7, with 9 bases matching TRBD2. The CDR3 bases are TGTGCCAGCAGCTTAGGTGCGGGAGGGCCCACCTACGAGCAGTACTTC. It encodes CASSLGAGGPTYEQYF. Complete variable domain (other parts from reference TRBV7-9 and TRBJ2-7): DTGVSQNPRHKITKRGQNVTFRCDPISEHNRLYWYRQTLGQGPEFLTYFQNEAQLEKSRLLSDRFSAERPKGSFSTLEIQRTEQGDSAMYLCASSLGAGGPTYEQYFGPGTRLTVT.